This TCR beta chain was obtained from a study of cytomegalovirus exposure and HLA in healthy donors. The PCR had 60 Vbeta and 13 Jbeta primers. TCRdb's table, derived via immunoSEQ multiplex PCR, lists solely in-frame clones and lacks some. This table holds some 130,000 clones, over 60% found once. The study, taken as a whole, reports: TCR beta sequences reportedly predicted most subjects' HLA-A and HLA-B alleles accurately.

This clone was seen only a few times. Its antigen remains unknown. The clonotype originates from a male donor in good health and CMV-seropositive. Sequencing was carried out using PBMCs.

The CDR3 region is CASSLAGVAGSTQYF. The DNA of the CDR3 is TGTGCCAGCAGCTTAGCCGGGGTAGCGGGATCGACCCAGTACTTC. The chain recombines TRBV7-9 with TRBJ2-5, with 8 bases that match TRBD2. V lost 0 bases, J lost 7 bases, and 7 bases stayed unmatched. Germline V CDR1 and CDR2: SEHNR, FQNEAQ (reference sequence). This CDR3 region has 15 residues.